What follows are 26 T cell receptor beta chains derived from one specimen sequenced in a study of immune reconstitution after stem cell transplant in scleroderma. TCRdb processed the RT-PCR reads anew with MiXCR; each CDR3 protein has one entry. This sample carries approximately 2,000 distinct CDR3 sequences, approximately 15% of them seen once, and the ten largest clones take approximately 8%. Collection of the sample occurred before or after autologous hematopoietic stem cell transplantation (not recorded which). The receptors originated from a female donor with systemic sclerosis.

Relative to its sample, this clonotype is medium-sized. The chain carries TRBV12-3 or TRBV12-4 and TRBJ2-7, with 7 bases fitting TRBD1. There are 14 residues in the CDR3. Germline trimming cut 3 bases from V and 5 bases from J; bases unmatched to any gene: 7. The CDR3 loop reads CASSFGQGDNEQYF. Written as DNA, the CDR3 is TGTGCCAGCAGTTTCGGGCAGGGGGACAACGAGCAGTACTTC.

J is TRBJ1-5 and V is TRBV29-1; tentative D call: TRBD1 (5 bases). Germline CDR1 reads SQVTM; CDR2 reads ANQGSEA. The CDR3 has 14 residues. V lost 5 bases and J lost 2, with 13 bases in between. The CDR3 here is CSVNQGSGNQPQHF. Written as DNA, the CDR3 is TGCAGCGTTAACCAGGGTTCCGGCAATCAGCCCCAGCATTTT.

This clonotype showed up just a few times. CDR3 loop: CASSPATEAFF. Written as DNA, the CDR3 is TGTGCCAGCTCACCAGCCACTGAAGCTTTCTTT. The V gene is TRBV18, the J gene TRBJ1-1; D uncertain. Trimming removed 2 bases at V and 4 bases at J, with 2 bases between. This CDR3 is 11 amino acids long. The germline V gene encodes CDR1 KGHSH and CDR2 LQKENI.

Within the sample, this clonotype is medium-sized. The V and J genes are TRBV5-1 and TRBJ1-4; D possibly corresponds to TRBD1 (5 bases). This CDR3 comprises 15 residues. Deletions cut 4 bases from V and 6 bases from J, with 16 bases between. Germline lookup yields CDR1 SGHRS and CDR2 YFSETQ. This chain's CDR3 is CASSAGRGAYEKLFF. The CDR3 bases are TGCGCCAGCAGCGCGGGAAGGGGTGCCTATGAAAAACTGTTTTTT.

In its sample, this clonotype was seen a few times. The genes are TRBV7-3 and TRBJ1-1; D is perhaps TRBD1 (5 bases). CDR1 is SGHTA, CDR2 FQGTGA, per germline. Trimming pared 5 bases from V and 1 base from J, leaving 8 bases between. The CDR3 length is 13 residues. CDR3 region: CASSGGQNTEAFF. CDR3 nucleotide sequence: TGTGCCAGCAGCGGTGGACAGAACACTGAAGCTTTCTTT.

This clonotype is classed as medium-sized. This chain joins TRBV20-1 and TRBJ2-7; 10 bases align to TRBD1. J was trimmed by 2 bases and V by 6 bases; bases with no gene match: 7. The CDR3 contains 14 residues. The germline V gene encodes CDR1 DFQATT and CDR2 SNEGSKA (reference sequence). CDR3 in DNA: TGCAGTGCAACCGACAGGGGGCGCACCTACGAGCAGTACTTC. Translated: CSATDRGRTYEQYF.

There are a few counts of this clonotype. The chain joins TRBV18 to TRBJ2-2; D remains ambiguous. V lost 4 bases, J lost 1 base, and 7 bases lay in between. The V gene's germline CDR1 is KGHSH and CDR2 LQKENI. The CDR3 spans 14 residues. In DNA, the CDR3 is TGTGCCAGCTCACTAACAAGGAACACCGGGGAGCTGTTTTTT. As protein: CASSLTRNTGELFF.

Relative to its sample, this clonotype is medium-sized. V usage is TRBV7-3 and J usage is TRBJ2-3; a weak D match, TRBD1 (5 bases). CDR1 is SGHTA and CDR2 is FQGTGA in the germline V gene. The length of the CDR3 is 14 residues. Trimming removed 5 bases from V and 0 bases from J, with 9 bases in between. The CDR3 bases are TGTGCCAGCAGCCCCGACAGAAGCACAGATACGCAGTATTTT. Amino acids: CASSPDRSTDTQYF.

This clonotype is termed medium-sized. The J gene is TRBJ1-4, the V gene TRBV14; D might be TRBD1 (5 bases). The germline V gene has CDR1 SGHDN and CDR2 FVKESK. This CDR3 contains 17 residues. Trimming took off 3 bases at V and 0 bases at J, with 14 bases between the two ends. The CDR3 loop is CASSQRDVRTTNEKLFF. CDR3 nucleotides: TGTGCCAGCAGCCAGAGGGACGTTCGGACAACTAATGAAAAACTGTTTTTT.

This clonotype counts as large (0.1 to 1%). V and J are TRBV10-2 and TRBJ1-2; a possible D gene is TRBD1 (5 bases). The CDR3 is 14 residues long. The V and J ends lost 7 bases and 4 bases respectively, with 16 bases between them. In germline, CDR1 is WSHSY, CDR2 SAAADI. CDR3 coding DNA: TGCGCCAGCAAAGACAGTTTAATCGGCTATGGCTACACCTTC. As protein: CASKDSLIGYGYTF.

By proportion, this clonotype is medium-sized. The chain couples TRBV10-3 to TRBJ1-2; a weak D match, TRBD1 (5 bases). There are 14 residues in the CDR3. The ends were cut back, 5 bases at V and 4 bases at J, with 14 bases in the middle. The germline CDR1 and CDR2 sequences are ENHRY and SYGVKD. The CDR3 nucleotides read TGTGCCATCAGTCAGGACAAGACGATCTATGGCTACACCTTC. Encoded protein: CAISQDKTIYGYTF.

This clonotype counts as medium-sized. The CDR3 sequence: CASSFPGDYGYTF. The CDR3 nucleotides read TGTGCCAGCAGCTTCCCCGGCGACTATGGCTACACCTTC. The chain recombines TRBV7-8 with TRBJ1-2; no clear D. The CDR3 is 13 amino acids. Germline CDR1 is SGHVS and CDR2 is FQNEAQ. The V end was cut by 3 bases, the J end by 3 bases, with 8 bases between.

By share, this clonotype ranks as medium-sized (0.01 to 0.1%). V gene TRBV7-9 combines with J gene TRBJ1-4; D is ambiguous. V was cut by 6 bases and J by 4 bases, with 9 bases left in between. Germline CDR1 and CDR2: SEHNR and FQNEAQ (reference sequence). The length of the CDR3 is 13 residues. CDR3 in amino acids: CASSRGLNEKLFF. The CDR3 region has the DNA TGTGCCAGCAGTCGCGGCCTTAATGAAAAACTGTTTTTT.

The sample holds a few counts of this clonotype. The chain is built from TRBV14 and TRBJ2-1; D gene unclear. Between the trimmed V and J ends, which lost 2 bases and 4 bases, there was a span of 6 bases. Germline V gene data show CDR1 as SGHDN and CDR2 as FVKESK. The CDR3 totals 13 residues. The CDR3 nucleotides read TGTGCCAGCAGCCAATTCTCTTACAATGAGCAGTTCTTC. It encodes CASSQFSYNEQFF.

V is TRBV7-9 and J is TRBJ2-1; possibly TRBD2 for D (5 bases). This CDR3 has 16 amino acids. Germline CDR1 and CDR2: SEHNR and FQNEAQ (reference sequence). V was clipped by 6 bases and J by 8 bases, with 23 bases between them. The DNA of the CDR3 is TGTGCCAGCAGAGCAAGGTGGAGCGGATCCGGGGATGAGCAGTTCTTC. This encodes CASRARWSGSGDEQFF.

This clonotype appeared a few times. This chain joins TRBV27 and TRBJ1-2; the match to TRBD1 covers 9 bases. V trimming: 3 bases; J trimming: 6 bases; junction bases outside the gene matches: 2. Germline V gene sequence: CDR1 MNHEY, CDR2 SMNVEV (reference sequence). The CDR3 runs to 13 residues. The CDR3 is CASSFRTGDGYTF. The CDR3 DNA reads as TGTGCCAGCAGTTTCAGGACAGGGGATGGCTACACCTTC.

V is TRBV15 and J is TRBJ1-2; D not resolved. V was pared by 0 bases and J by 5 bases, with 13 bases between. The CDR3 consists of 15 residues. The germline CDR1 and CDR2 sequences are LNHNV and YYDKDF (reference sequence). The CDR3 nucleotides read TGTGCCACCAGCAGAGATATGGGCCTTCTTTATGGCTACACCTTC. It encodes CATSRDMGLLYGYTF.

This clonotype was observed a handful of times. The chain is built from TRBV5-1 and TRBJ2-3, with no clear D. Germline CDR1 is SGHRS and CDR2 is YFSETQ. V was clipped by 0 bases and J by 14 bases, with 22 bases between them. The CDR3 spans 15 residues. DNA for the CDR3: TGCGCCAGCAGCTTGGCCGCTTCCGGCTCTCAAGCGCCGTATTTT. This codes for CASSLAASGSQAPYF. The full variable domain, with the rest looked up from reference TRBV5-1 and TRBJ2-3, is KAGVTQTPRYLIKTRGQQVTLSCSPISGHRSVSWYQQTPGQGLQFLFEYFSETQRNKGNFPGRFSGRQFSNSRSEMNVSTLELGDSALYLCASSLAASGSQAPYFGPGTRLTVL.

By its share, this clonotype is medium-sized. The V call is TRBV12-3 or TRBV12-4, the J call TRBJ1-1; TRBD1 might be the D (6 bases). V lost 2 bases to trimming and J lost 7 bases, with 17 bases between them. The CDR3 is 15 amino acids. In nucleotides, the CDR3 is TGTGCCAGCAGTTTAAGGAGAATAGACAGGAGTGAAGCTTTCTTT. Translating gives CASSLRRIDRSEAFF.

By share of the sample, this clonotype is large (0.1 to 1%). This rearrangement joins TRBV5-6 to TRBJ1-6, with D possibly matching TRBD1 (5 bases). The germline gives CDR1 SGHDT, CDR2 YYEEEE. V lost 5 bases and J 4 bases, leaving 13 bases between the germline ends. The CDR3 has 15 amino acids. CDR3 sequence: CASSDGDGYNSPLHF. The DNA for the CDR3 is TGTGCCAGCAGTGATGGGGACGGTTATAATTCACCCCTCCACTTT.

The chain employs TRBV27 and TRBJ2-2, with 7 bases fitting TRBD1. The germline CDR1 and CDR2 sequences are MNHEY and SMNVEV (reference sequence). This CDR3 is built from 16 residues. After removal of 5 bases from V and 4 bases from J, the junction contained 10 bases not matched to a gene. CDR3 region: CASSLDGQVLTGELFF. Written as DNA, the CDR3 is TGTGCCAGCAGTCTAGATGGACAGGTCCTCACCGGGGAGCTGTTTTTT.

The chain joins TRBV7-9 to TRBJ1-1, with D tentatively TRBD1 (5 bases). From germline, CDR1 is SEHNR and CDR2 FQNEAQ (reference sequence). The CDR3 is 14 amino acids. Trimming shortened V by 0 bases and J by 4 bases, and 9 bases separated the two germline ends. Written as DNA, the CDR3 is TGTGCCAGCAGCTTAGCAGGGGCGGGCACTGAAGCTTTCTTT. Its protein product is CASSLAGAGTEAFF.

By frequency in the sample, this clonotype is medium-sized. The DNA of the CDR3 is TGTGCCTGGAGTGCGGGACAGGGCTTCTACGAGCAGTACTTC. This sequence encodes CAWSAGQGFYEQYF. The chain couples TRBV30 to TRBJ2-7; TRBD1 matches 9 bases. V dropped 1 base and J dropped 3; count of bases not matched to a gene: 4. This CDR3 is 14 amino acids long. Looked up from germline, CDR1 is GTSNPN and CDR2 is SVGIG (reference sequence).

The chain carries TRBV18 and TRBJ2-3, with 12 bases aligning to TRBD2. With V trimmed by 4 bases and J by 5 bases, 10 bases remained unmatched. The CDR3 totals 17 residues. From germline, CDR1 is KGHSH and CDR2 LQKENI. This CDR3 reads CASSRGLAGGPEDTQYF. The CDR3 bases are TGTGCCAGCTCACGTGGTCTAGCGGGGGGGCCAGAAGATACGCAGTATTTT.

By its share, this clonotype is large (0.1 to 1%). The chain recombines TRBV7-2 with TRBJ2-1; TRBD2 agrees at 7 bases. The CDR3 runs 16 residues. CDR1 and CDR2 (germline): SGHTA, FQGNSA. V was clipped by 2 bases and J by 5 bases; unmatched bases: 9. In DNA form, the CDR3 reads TGTGCCAGCAGCTTAATGGGGTTGGGGGGGGACAATGAGCAGTTCTTC. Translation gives CASSLMGLGGDNEQFF.

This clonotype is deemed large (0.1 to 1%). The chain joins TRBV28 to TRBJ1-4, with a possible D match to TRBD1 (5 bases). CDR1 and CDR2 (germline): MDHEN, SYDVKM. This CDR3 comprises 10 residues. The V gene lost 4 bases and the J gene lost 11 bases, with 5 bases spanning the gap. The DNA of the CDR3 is TGTGCCAGCAGTTCAGGGAAACTGTTTTTT. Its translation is CASSSGKLFF.